Each of the 31 T cell receptor beta chains below was sequenced from the same sample in a study of shared clonotypes between healthy human individuals. The assay was immunoSEQ multiplex PCR, and TCRdb's table has in-frame clones only and misses some. The sample contains 2,500,000 or so clones, roughly 93% of which appear only once. What was sequenced was naive CD4+ T cells from PBMCs. The subset was: CD45RA+ positively selected. These receptors originate from a man younger than 30 in good health. Some clones in this sample may be carry-over from other donors' samples.

The chain recombines TRBV10-2 with TRBJ1-1; a weak D match, TRBD1 (6 bases). V lost 8 bases and J 4 bases, leaving 14 bases between the germline ends. Germline V lookup: CDR1 WSHSY, CDR2 SAAADI. This CDR3 has 13 amino acids. In nucleotides, the CDR3 is TGCGCCAGCTGTGGAAACAGGGTCACTGAAGCTTTCTTT. This encodes CASCGNRVTEAFF.

J is TRBJ2-5 and V is TRBV29-1, with D perhaps matching TRBD1 (5 bases). V was shortened by 4 bases and J by 7 bases, with 10 bases between the two germline ends. The germline gives CDR1 SQVTM, CDR2 ANQGSEA. The CDR3 covers 11 residues. As DNA, the CDR3 is TGCAGCGTTGCGCGCCAGGGGACCCAGTACTTC. It yields the protein CSVARQGTQYF. Variable domain in full (rest from reference TRBV29-1 and TRBJ2-5): SAVISQKPSRDICQRGTSLTIQCQVDSQVTMMFWYRQQPGQSLTLIATANQGSEATYESGFVIDKFPISRPNLTFSTLTVSNMSPEDSSIYLCSVARQGTQYFGPGTRLLVL.

The chain has TRBV5-4 and TRBJ1-4, with D hard to call. The V gene lost 4 bases and the J gene lost 0 bases, with 10 bases spanning the gap. Germline loops: CDR1 SGHNT, CDR2 YYREEE (reference sequence). CDR3 size: 15 residues. This chain's CDR3 is CASSPDAATNEKLFF. The CDR3 bases are TGTGCCAGCAGCCCGGACGCCGCAACTAATGAAAAACTGTTTTTT.

A single count supports this clone. The chain links TRBV28 to TRBJ2-7; D not certain. V dropped 3 bases and J dropped 5 bases, with 17 bases sitting between them. The CDR3 consists of 15 residues. Germline V gene data show CDR1 as MDHEN and CDR2 as SYDVKM. For the CDR3, the DNA is TGTGCCAGCAGTTTGGGCGCTAAGGGCATCCACGAGCAGTACTTC. Residues: CASSLGAKGIHEQYF.

This chain links TRBV18 with TRBJ2-7, with D hard to call. Trimming took off 6 bases at V and 2 bases at J, with 11 bases between the two ends. Germline values: CDR1 KGHSH, CDR2 LQKENI. The CDR3 is made up of 13 amino acids. CDR3: CASSTSLTYEQYF. CDR3 bases: TGTGCCAGCTCCACAAGCCTAACCTACGAGCAGTACTTC.

This clone has a handful of counts. The chain joins TRBV6-1 to TRBJ2-1, with D possibly matching TRBD1 (6 bases). This CDR3 spans 13 amino acids. Germline CDR1 MNHNS, CDR2 SASEGT. Trimming took off 4 bases at V and 7 bases at J, with 11 bases between the two ends. CDR3 protein: CASSGPGTNEQFF. Written as DNA, the CDR3 is TGTGCCAGCAGTGGCCCAGGGACAAATGAGCAGTTCTTC.

The rearrangement joins TRBV5-1 to TRBJ2-3; D possibly matches TRBD1 or TRBD2 (5 bases each). CDR1 SGHRS and CDR2 YFSETQ come from the germline V gene. The CDR3 totals 14 residues. V lost 4 bases and J lost 3, with 12 bases in between. CDR3 nucleotides: TGCGCCAGCAGCCCGTACAGGAGGACAGATACGCAGTATTTT. Translating gives CASSPYRRTDTQYF.

The chain couples TRBV5-8 to TRBJ1-2; TRBD1 might be the D (5 bases). The ends were cut back, 1 base at V and 2 bases at J, with 12 bases in the middle. The CDR3 is 15 residues long. Germline CDR1 reads SGHTS; CDR2 reads YDEGEE. CDR3 sequence: CASSLLRARNYGYTF. CDR3 coding DNA: TGTGCCAGCAGCTTGCTCAGGGCTAGAAACTATGGCTACACCTTC.

This chain links TRBV5-6 with TRBJ2-3; D unclear. Trimming took 0 bases from V and 6 from J, leaving 14 bases between them. CDR3 length: 15 residues. Per germline, CDR1 SGHDT and CDR2 YYEEEE. The CDR3 DNA reads TGTGCCAGCAGCTTGGGGTCCGCCGGGTTCGATACGCAGTATTTT. It translates to CASSLGSAGFDTQYF.

The rearrangement links TRBV5-1 to TRBJ2-2; tentatively, D is TRBD2 (5 bases). The germline V gene has CDR1 SGHRS and CDR2 YFSETQ. The CDR3 length is 16 residues. V lost 0 bases to trimming and J lost 0 bases, with 9 bases between them. The CDR3 DNA reads TGCGCCAGCAGCTTGGAGGTCGGGACGAACACCGGGGAGCTGTTTTTT. Encoded protein: CASSLEVGTNTGELFF.

The chain has TRBV7-9 and TRBJ1-4; D ambiguous. The V end lost 2 bases, the J end lost 4 bases, and 8 bases lay between the germline ends. The CDR3 consists of 14 residues. The germline CDR1 and CDR2 sequences are SEHNR and FQNEAQ (reference sequence). Here the CDR3 reads CASSLSEINEKLFF. The DNA for the CDR3 is TGTGCCAGCAGCTTATCAGAAATTAATGAAAAACTGTTTTTT. The whole variable domain, filled in from reference TRBV7-9 and TRBJ1-4, reads DTGVSQNPRHKITKRGQNVTFRCDPISEHNRLYWYRQTLGQGPEFLTYFQNEAQLEKSRLLSDRFSAERPKGSFSTLEIQRTEQGDSAMYLCASSLSEINEKLFFGSGTQLSVL.

This chain links TRBV5-1 with TRBJ2-2, with TRBD1 matching 11 bases. The V gene end was trimmed by 6 bases and the J gene end by 4 bases; junction bases not matched to a gene: 8. The CDR3 spans 16 residues. CDR1 and CDR2 (germline): SGHRS, YFSETQ. The CDR3 loop is CASILDRGQGTGELFF. The CDR3 coding sequence is TGCGCCAGCATCCTGGACAGGGGGCAAGGCACCGGGGAGCTGTTTTTT.

This clone was counted once. CDR3 nucleotides: TGTGCCAGCAGCCCCAGGAGGAACTATGGCTACACCTTC. Translated, it gives CASSPRRNYGYTF. V is TRBV5-6 and J is TRBJ1-2; D unresolved. Germline assignment: CDR1 SGHDT and CDR2 YYEEEE. This CDR3 is 13 amino acids long. V was pared by 4 bases and J by 2 bases, with 9 bases between.

The chain joins TRBV28 to TRBJ2-3; D call uncertain. Germline loops: CDR1 MDHEN, CDR2 SYDVKM. This CDR3 is 13 amino acids long. Deletions cut 1 base from V and 2 bases from J, with 4 bases between. The CDR3 loop reads CASSLSNTDTQYF. Here the CDR3 DNA reads TGTGCCAGCAGTTTATCTAACACAGATACGCAGTATTTT.

The rearrangement links TRBV11-2 to TRBJ2-7, with 8 bases that match TRBD1. CDR1 SGHAT and CDR2 FQNNGV come from the germline V gene. This CDR3 region has 14 residues. The J segment lost 10 bases and the V segment lost 4 bases, leaving 12 bases of the junction unmatched. The CDR3: CASSSPTRGRAQYF. The CDR3 coding sequence is TGTGCCAGCAGCTCGCCGACCAGGGGGCGAGCCCAGTACTTC.

The chain has TRBV30 and TRBJ2-3; no clear D. Germline V gives CDR1 GTSNPN, CDR2 SVGIG (reference sequence). CDR3 length: 12 amino acids. V was shortened by 5 bases and J by 2 bases, with 8 bases between the two germline ends. The CDR3 here is CAWVINTDTQYF. The CDR3 DNA is TGTGCCTGGGTTATAAACACAGATACGCAGTATTTT.

J is TRBJ1-1 and V is TRBV5-4; D unresolved. The germline CDR1 and CDR2 sequences are SGHNT and YYREEE (reference sequence). V was shortened by 4 bases and J by 1 base, with 14 bases between the two germline ends. This CDR3 has 15 amino acids. The CDR3 DNA follows: TGTGCCAGCAGCCCCCTTAAGGAGGGGAACACTGAAGCTTTCTTT. Translating gives CASSPLKEGNTEAFF.

This clone was recorded once. The chain has TRBV29-1 and TRBJ1-4, with no clear D. This CDR3 spans 12 amino acids. Trimming took off 5 bases at V and 7 bases at J, with 11 bases between the two ends. CDR1 and CDR2 (germline): SQVTM, ANQGSEA. The CDR3 coding sequence is TGCAGCGTTTCTCCTCCGGGTGAAAAACTGTTTTTT. This encodes CSVSPPGEKLFF.

The V call is TRBV6-6, the J call TRBJ2-1, with a tentative D call TRBD1 (6 bases). The germline V and J ends were trimmed by 6 bases and 9 bases, with 12 bases remaining between them. CDR1 and CDR2 (germline): MNHNY, SVGAGI (reference sequence). The CDR3 extends over 12 amino acids. The DNA for the CDR3 is TGTGCCAGCAGGGCAGGGGAGCTTGAGCAGTTCTTC. Translated: CASRAGELEQFF.

The chain couples TRBV27 to TRBJ2-3; the match to TRBD2 covers 9 bases. This CDR3 spans 15 amino acids. The J segment lost 2 bases and the V segment lost 6 bases, leaving 6 bases of the junction unmatched. The germline V gene encodes CDR1 MNHEY and CDR2 SMNVEV (reference sequence). In DNA, the CDR3 is TGTGCCAGCAGGACAGCGGGAGGACTCACAGATACGCAGTATTTT. It is translated as CASRTAGGLTDTQYF.

This clone appeared a single time. This rearrangement joins TRBV5-4 to TRBJ1-1; D is unclear. In germline, CDR1 is SGHNT, CDR2 YYREEE (reference sequence). V was pared by 5 bases and J by 0 bases, with 8 bases between. The CDR3 is made up of 13 amino acids. Here the CDR3 reads CASSSIMNTEAFF. CDR3 nucleotides: TGTGCCAGCAGTTCGATTATGAACACTGAAGCTTTCTTT.

The chain combines TRBV6-5 with TRBJ2-7, with D unresolved. This CDR3 is 15 amino acids long. Trimming took off 6 bases at V and 2 bases at J, with 17 bases between the two ends. Germline V gene sequence: CDR1 MNHEY, CDR2 SVGAGI. CDR3 sequence reads: CASSPQSLPTYEQYF. The CDR3 DNA reads TGTGCCAGCAGCCCCCAATCTCTCCCAACCTACGAGCAGTACTTC.

This chain connects TRBV5-1 to TRBJ2-5; D gene ambiguous. This CDR3 has 14 residues. Germline V gene lookup returns CDR1 SGHRS and CDR2 YFSETQ. V was cut by 7 bases and J by 5 bases, with 18 bases left in between. CDR3 coding DNA: TGCGCCAGCCGACGTGGGGAACCCGGGGAGACCCAGTACTTC. Residues: CASRRGEPGETQYF. The entire variable domain, with the rest obtained from reference TRBV5-1 and TRBJ2-5, is as follows: KAGVTQTPRYLIKTRGQQVTLSCSPISGHRSVSWYQQTPGQGLQFLFEYFSETQRNKGNFPGRFSGRQFSNSRSEMNVSTLELGDSALYLCASRRGEPGETQYFGPGTRLLVL.

CDR3 loop: CASSLRGANTGELFF. In DNA form, the CDR3 reads TGTGCCAGCAGCTTAAGAGGGGCGAACACCGGGGAGCTGTTTTTT. The chain uses TRBV7-3 and TRBJ2-2, with D perhaps given as TRBD1 or TRBD2 (5 bases each). The CDR3 contains 15 residues. Germline V gene lookup returns CDR1 SGHTA and CDR2 FQGTGA. The V end lost 1 base, the J end lost 0 bases, and 6 bases lay between the germline ends.

Of note for this clone: The same CDR3 is also encoded by other DNA sequences in this sample. J is TRBJ2-1 and V is TRBV5-1; D gene unclear. Germline-derived CDR1 and CDR2 are SGHRS and YFSETQ. The CDR3 totals 14 residues. The V gene lost 3 bases and the J gene lost 0 bases, with 7 bases spanning the gap. The CDR3 sequence is CASSSVGSYNEQFF. The CDR3 coding sequence is TGCGCCAGCAGCTCAGTAGGCTCCTACAATGAGCAGTTCTTC.

The rearrangement uses TRBV6-1 and TRBJ2-1; D not certain. This CDR3 is 15 amino acids long. The V end was cut by 0 bases, the J end by 8 bases, with 14 bases between. CDR1 MNHNS and CDR2 SASEGT come from the germline V gene. The DNA for the CDR3 is TGTGCCAGCAGTGAAGCCCCAACTGTTGGGGATGAGCAGTTCTTC. This gives the protein CASSEAPTVGDEQFF.

This clone occurred once. This chain links TRBV30 with TRBJ2-2; 12 positions agree with TRBD2. The CDR3 has 16 residues. From germline, CDR1 is GTSNPN and CDR2 SVGIG (reference sequence). Trimming took 4 bases from V and 5 from J; bases not matched to a gene: 8. The CDR3 nucleotides read TGTGCCTGGACCCTAGGACTAGCGGGATATACCGGGGAGCTGTTTTTT. This codes for CAWTLGLAGYTGELFF.

This clone was seen just once. In the same sample, other DNA sequences code for this CDR3. The chain recombines TRBV19 with TRBJ2-3; 9 positions match TRBD1. The germline gives CDR1 LNHDA, CDR2 SQIVND (reference sequence). The CDR3 loop spans 15 amino acids. The junction had 5 bases not matched to a gene; V was cut back by 1 base and J by 6 bases. The CDR3 here is CASSIGGQGTDTQYF. The CDR3 DNA follows: TGTGCCAGTAGTATAGGAGGACAGGGGACGGATACGCAGTATTTT.

The CDR3 spells CASSPTRSARNYGYTF. CDR3 DNA sequence: TGCGCCAGCAGCCCCACCCGTTCGGCCAGGAACTATGGCTACACCTTC. This chain joins TRBV4-1 and TRBJ1-2; no clear D. CDR1 and CDR2 (germline): MGHRA, YSYEKL. Trimming removed 4 bases at V and 2 bases at J, with 17 bases between. This CDR3 contains 16 residues.

V usage is TRBV18 and J usage is TRBJ2-7; D is undetermined. Trimming pared 2 bases from V and 5 bases from J, leaving 10 bases between. This CDR3 is 13 amino acids long. CDR1 is KGHSH and CDR2 is LQKENI in the germline V gene. This CDR3 reads CASSPNRLDEQYF. CDR3 bases: TGTGCCAGCTCACCAAACCGCTTGGACGAGCAGTACTTC.

The CDR3 loop reads CASSSKRTSGRVKTAGELFF. For the CDR3, the DNA is TGTGCCAGCAGCTCGAAGAGGACTAGCGGGAGGGTAAAAACGGCCGGGGAGCTGTTTTTT. J is TRBJ2-2 and V is TRBV7-3; TRBD2 matches at 15 bases. The CDR3 has 20 residues. Trimming took 4 bases from V and 6 from J; bases not matched to a gene: 15. Per germline, CDR1 SGHTA and CDR2 FQGTGA. Full variable domain (rest looked up from reference TRBV7-3 and TRBJ2-2): GAGVSQTPSNKVTEKGKYVELRCDPISGHTALYWYRQSLGQGPEFLIYFQGTGAADDSGLPNDRFFAVRPEGSVSTLKIQRTERGDSAVYLCASSSKRTSGRVKTAGELFFGEGSRLTVL.